Listed here is a single T cell receptor beta chain. This record belongs to a study of cytomegalovirus exposure and HLA in healthy donors. The PCR made use of 60 Vbeta and 13 Jbeta primers. Produced via immunoSEQ multiplex PCR; TCRdb's table is partial and in-frame only. Counted here are under 200,000 clones, more than 70% occurring once; the ten biggest clones make up approximately 0.26%. The sample comprised PBMCs. The receptor was isolated from a boy between 10 and 17 years old in good health and CMV-seronegative.

CDR3 protein: CASSPGTGGENEQFF. The CDR3, as DNA: TGCGCCAGCAGCCCCGGGACAGGGGGGGAGAATGAGCAGTTCTTC. The rearrangement links TRBV4-3 to TRBJ2-1, with 11 bases matching TRBD1. Germline CDR1 reads LGHNA; CDR2 reads YSLEER. This CDR3 spans 15 amino acids. The J segment lost 7 bases and the V segment lost 4 bases, leaving 6 bases of the junction unmatched.